Each of the 5 T cell receptor beta chains below was sequenced from the same sample in a study of spatial heterogeneity in lung cancer. Time point given: sample taken at primary tumor resection. Whole RNA, which was extracted from tumor, nontumor lung tissue or frozen PBMC, was sequenced without any cell sorting. TCRdb re-derived calls from the 5' RACE reads in MiXCR, one entry per CDR3 protein. The table includes about 7,000 distinct CDR3 sequences, 5.5% to 7.5% detected once. The material was PBMCs, obtained at surgery. These receptors were collected from a male donor with early-stage non-small cell lung cancer.

This clonotype has a count of ten or more. Because this beta chain is a stray read in a library intended to capture alpha chains, its abundance should not be given much weight. CDR3 loop: CASSLAQAPETQYF. CDR3 DNA sequence: TGTGCCAGCAGTTTAGCGCAAGCCCCAGAGACCCAGTACTTC. The chain uses TRBV12-3 or TRBV12-4 and TRBJ2-5, with D hard to call. Trimming pared 0 bases from V and 4 bases from J, leaving 9 bases between. The CDR3 length is 14 residues.

Many counts were recorded for this clonotype. This beta chain appears as a stray read in a library generated for alpha chains; its size is not informative. The CDR3 protein is CASVRNRVRGETQYF. CDR3 nucleotide sequence: TGTGCCAGCGTACGAAACAGGGTTCGCGGAGAGACCCAGTACTTC. This chain uses TRBV2 with TRBJ2-5; possible D gene TRBD1, 6 bases. CDR1 and CDR2 from the germline V gene are SNHLY and FYNNEI. V lost 8 bases, J lost 4 bases, and 20 bases lay in between. This CDR3 has 15 amino acids. Together with reference TRBV2 and TRBJ2-5, the CDR3 gives the full variable domain: EPEVTQTPSHQVTQMGQEVILRCVPISNHLYFYWYRQILGQKVEFLVSFYNNEISEKSEIFDDQFSVERPDGSNFTLKIRSTKLEDSAMYFCASVRNRVRGETQYFGPGTRLLVL.

This clonotype was counted a few times. The library was built for alpha chains, so this beta chain is an off-target read and its size means little. The J gene is TRBJ2-3, the V gene TRBV12-3 or TRBV12-4; 9 nucleotides match TRBD2. After removal of 7 bases from V and 6 bases from J, the junction contained 14 bases not matched to a gene. The CDR3 is 16 residues long. CDR3 nucleotides: TGTGCCAGCACCGCCCTCGGAGCGGGGGGATACGATACGCAGTATTTT. It encodes CASTALGAGGYDTQYF.

This clonotype was seen a few times. This beta chain turned up in a library designed for alpha chains; as an off-target read, its abundance says little. The chain combines TRBV7-2 with TRBJ2-1; TRBD1 or TRBD2 may be the D gene (5 bases each). The CDR3 contains 17 residues. CDR1 and CDR2 from the germline V gene are SGHTA and FQGNSA. V dropped 3 bases and J dropped 4 bases, with 19 bases sitting between them. The CDR3 spells CASSLAGGTSSYNEQFF. CDR3 bases: TGTGCCAGCAGCTTGGCCGGTGGGACCAGTTCTTACAATGAGCAGTTCTTC.

This clonotype was recorded many times. This beta chain is an unintended read in a library built for alpha chains; its size means little. For the CDR3, the DNA is TGTGCCAGCAGCTCCGGGACTCTCAAGATCTACGAGCAGTACTTC. Protein product: CASSSGTLKIYEQYF. V usage is TRBV5-5 and J usage is TRBJ2-7, with a tentative D call TRBD2 (6 bases). Germline values: CDR1 SGHKS, CDR2 YYEKEE (reference sequence). The V end was cut by 3 bases, the J end by 3 bases, with 16 bases between. The CDR3 consists of 15 residues.